The 3 T cell receptor beta chains below all came from one sample that was sequenced in a study of blood T cell repertoires in COVID-19. Produced via immunoSEQ multiplex PCR; TCRdb's table is partial and in-frame only. Of around 250,000 clones in the sample, roughly 88% were seen once. The sequencing sample was made of peripheral blood. The receptors were sampled from an elderly woman with COVID-19, enrolled during active disease.

The CDR3 loop reads CASSMWGGSGNTIYF. As DNA, the CDR3 is TGCGCCAGCAGTATGTGGGGAGGCTCTGGAAACACCATATATTTT. The chain links TRBV10-2 to TRBJ1-3, with D uncertain. V lost 5 bases and J lost 0, with 11 bases in between. CDR1 is WSHSY and CDR2 is SAAADI in the germline V gene. The CDR3 is 15 amino acids.

The chain couples TRBV5-1 to TRBJ2-3; 7 bases match TRBD2. The germline gives CDR1 SGHRS, CDR2 YFSETQ. CDR3 length equals 15 residues. V was clipped by 3 bases and J by 2 bases; unmatched bases: 6. The CDR3 nucleotides are TGCGCCAGCAGCTCGGGACTATCTAACACAGATACGCAGTATTTT. It is translated as CASSSGLSNTDTQYF. The full variable domain, with the rest looked up from reference TRBV5-1 and TRBJ2-3, is KAGVTQTPRYLIKTRGQQVTLSCSPISGHRSVSWYQQTPGQGLQFLFEYFSETQRNKGNFPGRFSGRQFSNSRSEMNVSTLELGDSALYLCASSSGLSNTDTQYFGPGTRLTVL.

The chain links TRBV5-4 to TRBJ2-5; 8 bases are shared with TRBD1. Trimming removed 4 bases from V and 2 bases from J; junction bases left unmatched: 4. CDR1 is SGHNT and CDR2 is YYREEE in the germline V gene (reference sequence). CDR3 length equals 14 residues. The CDR3 region is CASSPNRGQETQYF. The DNA of the CDR3 is TGTGCCAGCAGCCCAAACAGGGGGCAAGAGACCCAGTACTTC.